Listed here are 5 T cell receptor beta chains from one sample, sequenced in a study of shared clonotypes between healthy human individuals. TCRdb keeps only in-frame clones here, not all; method: immunoSEQ multiplex PCR. This table holds around 980,000 clones, approximately 80% found once. Input material: memory CD4+ T cells from PBMCs. Subset: CD45RA-negative fraction. The source of these receptors is a man aged 18 to 30 in good health. Some clones in this sample may be carry-over from other donors' samples.

The rearrangement links TRBV5-1 to TRBJ1-1, with a weak D call TRBD1 (6 bases). V was cut by 4 bases and J by 0 bases, with 16 bases left in between. CDR3 size: 16 residues. The germline V gene has CDR1 SGHRS and CDR2 YFSETQ. DNA of the CDR3: TGCGCCAGCAGCGTCGGGCCAGGGGTAATGAACACTGAAGCTTTCTTT. Amino acids: CASSVGPGVMNTEAFF.

The chain uses TRBV5-1 and TRBJ2-7, with TRBD2 matching over 9 bases. Germline values: CDR1 SGHRS, CDR2 YFSETQ. The V segment lost 8 bases and the J segment 7 bases; nucleotides outside the gene matches: 13. This CDR3 region has 14 residues. CDR3 residues: CASSYGAGGQEQYF. CDR3 in DNA: TGCGCCAGTTCTTACGGGGCGGGAGGGCAGGAGCAGTACTTC.

Many counts were recorded for this clone. The chain recombines TRBV7-9 with TRBJ1-2; no clear D gene. V lost 3 bases and J 5 bases, leaving 7 bases between the germline ends. The CDR3 length is 12 residues. The germline CDR1 and CDR2 sequences are SEHNR and FQNEAQ (reference sequence). The CDR3 DNA is TGTGCCAGCAGCTTTTCCCAGTATGGCTACACCTTC. This codes for CASSFSQYGYTF. The full variable domain, its missing parts supplied by reference TRBV7-9 and TRBJ1-2, is DTGVSQNPRHKITKRGQNVTFRCDPISEHNRLYWYRQTLGQGPEFLTYFQNEAQLEKSRLLSDRFSAERPKGSFSTLEIQRTEQGDSAMYLCASSFSQYGYTFGSGTRLTVV.

This clone was counted only a few times. The sample has other DNA sequences that encode this CDR3 too. The chain links TRBV7-9 to TRBJ2-7; 10 bases are shared with TRBD2. Trimming cost V 3 bases and J 3 bases; bases outside gene matches: 2. The V gene's germline CDR1 is SEHNR and CDR2 FQNEAQ (reference sequence). The CDR3 spans 14 residues. The CDR3 coding sequence is TGTGCCAGCAGCTTGGGACTAGCGAGCTACGAGCAGTACTTC. Translation gives CASSLGLASYEQYF.

The chain joins TRBV6-5 to TRBJ2-7; no clear D gene. In germline, CDR1 is MNHEY, CDR2 SVGAGI. The length of the CDR3 is 14 residues. Trimming shortened V by 2 bases and J by 4 bases, and 12 bases separated the two germline ends. CDR3 region: CASSYRPGLYEQYF. In DNA, the CDR3 is TGTGCCAGCAGTTACCGTCCAGGTCTGTACGAGCAGTACTTC.